This T cell receptor (beta chain) was documented in a study of cytomegalovirus exposure and HLA in healthy donors. This CDR3 has 12 residues. Trimming left V 5 bases short and J 7 bases short, with 11 bases between. CDR1 and CDR2 from the germline V gene are WSHSY and SAAADI. Comment on this clone: Its specificity is unknown.

Study results and limitations: Reportedly, HLA-A and HLA-B alleles of most subjects were accurately predicted from TCR beta. Overall, roughly 170 TCR beta chains were annotated as cytomegalovirus-associated. An Asian-associated ancestry cluster reportedly showed fewer N-insertions than the approximately 700-donor mean in a later analysis.

With 60 Vbeta and 13 Jbeta primers, the PCR was carried out. TCRdb's copy holds only in-frame clones and misses some; the assay was immunoSEQ multiplex PCR. The table records approximately 150,000 clones, 70% to 85% of them present only once. The receptor's source is a man aged 25 to 40 in good health and CMV-seropositive. The rearrangement uses TRBV10-2 and TRBJ1-2, with D perhaps matching TRBD1 (5 bases). The sample comprised PBMCs. CDR3 DNA sequence: TGCGCCAGCAGTAGTCAGGGTAGTGGCTACACCTTC. Translating gives CASSSQGSGYTF.